This TCR beta chain is drawn from a study of preoperative IRX-2 immunotherapy in early breast cancer. Treatment here: preoperative locoregional IRX-2 cytokine immunotherapy. This phase Ib study tested locoregional IRX-2 cytokine immunotherapy given before surgery. Looked up from germline, CDR1 is MNHEY and CDR2 is SVGAGI. V lost 6 bases to trimming and J lost 0 bases, with 12 bases between them. The CDR3 has 15 residues. The method was immunoSEQ multiplex PCR; TCRdb's version includes in-frame clones alone and lacks a portion of them. The table shows around 34,000 clones, with about 95% occurring only once.

The sequence derives from a human donor with breast cancer. The rearrangement links TRBV6-5 to TRBJ1-5; TRBD1 might be the D (6 bases). The specimen was obtained from a patient treated with IRX-2 immunotherapy. The CDR3: CASSRQGNSNQPQHF. CDR3 DNA sequence: TGTGCCAGCAGCCGCCAGGGGAATAGCAATCAGCCCCAGCATTTT.